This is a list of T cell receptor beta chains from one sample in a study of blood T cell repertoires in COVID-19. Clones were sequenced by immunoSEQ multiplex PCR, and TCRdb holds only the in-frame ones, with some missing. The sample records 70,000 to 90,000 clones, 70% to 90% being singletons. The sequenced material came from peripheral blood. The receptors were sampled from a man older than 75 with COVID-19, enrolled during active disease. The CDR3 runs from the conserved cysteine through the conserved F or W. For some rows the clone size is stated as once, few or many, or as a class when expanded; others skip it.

CDR3aa: CAIGDRGNSPLHF
v_gene: TRBV2
j_gene: TRBJ1-6
abundance: NA

CDR3aa: CATSRRRDTEAFF
v_gene: TRBV15
j_gene: TRBJ1-1
abundance: NA

CDR3aa: CATSRDLNRVGEKLFF
v_gene: TRBV15
j_gene: TRBJ1-4
abundance: NA

CDR3aa: CASSTRQGALGGYTF
v_gene: TRBV9
j_gene: TRBJ1-2
abundance: NA

CDR3aa: CASSLGQGSPNSGNTIYF
v_gene: TRBV5-5
j_gene: TRBJ1-3
abundance: once

CDR3aa: CASSSGYRGKKLFF
v_gene: TRBV6-5
j_gene: TRBJ1-4
abundance: NA

CDR3aa: CSVVRSGNTIYF
v_gene: TRBV29-1
j_gene: TRBJ1-3
abundance: NA

CDR3aa: CASSQDLGANTIYF
v_gene: TRBV3-1/TRBV3-2
j_gene: TRBJ1-3
abundance: NA

CDR3aa: CATSDSGVGLKGETQYF
v_gene: TRBV24-1
j_gene: TRBJ2-5
abundance: NA

CDR3aa: CASSLGGGVDKNIQYF
v_gene: TRBV5-1
j_gene: TRBJ2-4
abundance: once

CDR3aa: CASSRLGAGTGDTGELFF
v_gene: TRBV5-6
j_gene: TRBJ2-2
abundance: NA

CDR3aa: CASSLGLAGAYNEQFF
v_gene: TRBV5-8
j_gene: TRBJ2-1
abundance: NA

CDR3aa: CASSRTYGLDQPQHF
v_gene: TRBV7-2
j_gene: TRBJ1-5
abundance: NA

CDR3aa: CATTRRPPDNYGYTF
v_gene: TRBV5-8
j_gene: TRBJ1-2
abundance: NA

CDR3aa: CASNYGGTAEAFF
v_gene: TRBV6-6
j_gene: TRBJ1-1
abundance: NA

CDR3aa: CATSDSGTVSGNTIYF
v_gene: TRBV24-1
j_gene: TRBJ1-3
abundance: NA

CDR3aa: CASSSGTAATNEKLFF
v_gene: TRBV19
j_gene: TRBJ1-4
abundance: NA

CDR3aa: CASSLSGVRTDTQYF
v_gene: TRBV5-5
j_gene: TRBJ2-3
abundance: NA

CDR3aa: CASSKLAGGVNGELFF
v_gene: TRBV27
j_gene: TRBJ2-2
abundance: NA

CDR3aa: CATSRDGALGARYGYTF
v_gene: TRBV15
j_gene: TRBJ1-2
abundance: NA

CDR3aa: CASSWTGANEKLFF
v_gene: TRBV5-5
j_gene: TRBJ1-4
abundance: NA

CDR3aa: CASSTGDYGYTF
v_gene: TRBV2
j_gene: TRBJ1-2
abundance: NA

CDR3aa: CASSLPTGAGAQHF
v_gene: TRBV28
j_gene: TRBJ1-5
abundance: NA

CDR3aa: CASSSGAGSYNSPLHF
v_gene: TRBV5-1
j_gene: TRBJ1-6
abundance: NA

CDR3aa: CASSYSGSSYEQYF
v_gene: TRBV6-5
j_gene: TRBJ2-7
abundance: NA

CDR3aa: CASSLVASGGGAGELFF
v_gene: TRBV5-1
j_gene: TRBJ2-2
abundance: NA

CDR3aa: CASSLGVAGKETQYF
v_gene: TRBV11-2
j_gene: TRBJ2-5
abundance: NA

CDR3aa: CASRRQGLGNQPQHF
v_gene: TRBV6-5
j_gene: TRBJ1-5
abundance: NA

CDR3aa: CASTPWGGSIGTEAFF
v_gene: TRBV11-2
j_gene: TRBJ1-1
abundance: NA

CDR3aa: CASSFIAGAGVYEQYF
v_gene: TRBV28
j_gene: TRBJ2-7
abundance: NA

CDR3aa: CAESYYNEQFF
v_gene: TRBV12-5
j_gene: TRBJ2-1
abundance: NA

CDR3aa: CASSPRRDPGGLVDTQYF
v_gene: TRBV27
j_gene: TRBJ2-3
abundance: NA

CDR3aa: CASGARNSPLHF
v_gene: TRBV7-2
j_gene: TRBJ1-6
abundance: NA

CDR3aa: CASSLGGGRSYNEQFF
v_gene: TRBV7-9
j_gene: TRBJ2-1
abundance: NA

CDR3aa: CASSLDGGRTDTQYF
v_gene: TRBV11-3
j_gene: TRBJ2-3
abundance: NA

CDR3aa: CASRTSGGDTQYF
v_gene: TRBV2
j_gene: TRBJ2-3
abundance: NA

CDR3aa: CAISAAGTAIYEQYF
v_gene: TRBV10-3
j_gene: TRBJ2-7
abundance: NA

CDR3aa: CASSINTGGASYGYTF
v_gene: TRBV7-9
j_gene: TRBJ1-2
abundance: NA

CDR3aa: CASSEEGHASGNQPQHF
v_gene: TRBV2
j_gene: TRBJ1-5
abundance: NA

CDR3aa: CASSRVSTGELFF
v_gene: TRBV7-3
j_gene: TRBJ2-2
abundance: NA

CDR3aa: CASSDRDRASKEQFF
v_gene: TRBV5-1
j_gene: TRBJ2-1
abundance: NA

CDR3aa: CASSNARPWNEQFF
v_gene: TRBV6-2/TRBV6-3
j_gene: TRBJ2-1
abundance: NA

CDR3aa: CASSLSRQGGLFF
v_gene: TRBV27
j_gene: TRBJ1-4
abundance: NA

CDR3aa: CASSLGGQAYGYTF
v_gene: TRBV7-9
j_gene: TRBJ1-2
abundance: NA

CDR3aa: CASSADSPGVNTEAFF
v_gene: TRBV2
j_gene: TRBJ1-1
abundance: once

CDR3aa: CASSVGGSGEQFF
v_gene: TRBV9
j_gene: TRBJ2-1
abundance: NA

CDR3aa: CASSKQGFYNSPLHF
v_gene: TRBV6-5
j_gene: TRBJ1-6
abundance: NA

CDR3aa: CASSLDGPGFNEKLFF
v_gene: TRBV7-6
j_gene: TRBJ1-4
abundance: NA

CDR3aa: CASSLGQGASGNTIYF
v_gene: TRBV4-2
j_gene: TRBJ1-3
abundance: once

CDR3aa: CASSLEQGRTGELFF
v_gene: TRBV5-5
j_gene: TRBJ2-2
abundance: NA

CDR3aa: CASRTDREPGELFF
v_gene: TRBV2
j_gene: TRBJ2-2
abundance: NA

CDR3aa: CASSEVRTGGDYGYTF
v_gene: TRBV2
j_gene: TRBJ1-2
abundance: once

CDR3aa: CASSFGGGGYFSTDTQYF
v_gene: TRBV5-6
j_gene: TRBJ2-3
abundance: NA